This entry is about one TCR beta chain. The data stem from a study of blood T cell repertoires in COVID-19. Germline V CDR1 and CDR2: LGHDT, YNNKEL (reference sequence). Trimming took off 0 bases at V and 9 bases at J, with 12 bases between the two ends. This CDR3 is built from 14 residues. TCRdb's copy holds only in-frame clones and misses some; the assay was immunoSEQ multiplex PCR. Of fewer than 110,000 clones in the sample, about 87% were seen once. This TCR was sampled from a man aged 50-60 years with active or convalescent COVID-19. The specimen sequenced was peripheral blood. V is TRBV3-1 (or the pseudogene TRBV3-2) and J is TRBJ1-5; D is possibly TRBD1 (5 bases). The CDR3 nucleotides are TGTGCCAGCAGCCAAGACGGGGGAAAGATGCCCCAGCATTTT. This gives the protein CASSQDGGKMPQHF.